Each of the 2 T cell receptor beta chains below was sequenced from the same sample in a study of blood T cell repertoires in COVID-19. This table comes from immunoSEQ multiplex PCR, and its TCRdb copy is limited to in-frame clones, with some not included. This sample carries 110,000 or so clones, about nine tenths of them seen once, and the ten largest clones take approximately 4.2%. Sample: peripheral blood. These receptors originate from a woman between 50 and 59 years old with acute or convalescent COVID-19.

The CDR3 sequence is CASSLVMPGNNQPQHF. CDR3 DNA sequence: TGTGCCAGCAGCTTAGTTATGCCAGGGAACAATCAGCCCCAGCATTTT. The rearrangement joins TRBV7-8 to TRBJ1-5; D perhaps matches TRBD1 (5 bases). From germline, CDR1 is SGHVS and CDR2 FQNEAQ. This CDR3 contains 16 residues. The V end lost 1 base, the J end lost 3 bases, and 13 bases lay between the germline ends.

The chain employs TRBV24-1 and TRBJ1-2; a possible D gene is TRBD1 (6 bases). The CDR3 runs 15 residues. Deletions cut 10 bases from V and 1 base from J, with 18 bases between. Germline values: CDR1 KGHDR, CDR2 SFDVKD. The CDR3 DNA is TGTGCCACATCAGGGACACACGATTATAACTATGGCTACACCTTC. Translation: CATSGTHDYNYGYTF.